Below, 31 T cell receptor beta chains from the same sample are listed, as sequenced in a study of blood T cell repertoires in COVID-19. Profiling relied on immunoSEQ multiplex PCR, and the TCRdb table lists in-frame clones only, not all of them. The sample shows around 150,000 clones, about nine tenths of them seen only once. Sequencing was done on a sample of peripheral blood. The source is a woman aged 60-75 years who had recovered from COVID-19.

The chain joins TRBV5-5 to TRBJ2-7; 10 positions agree with TRBD1. V lost 10 bases and J lost 7; bases outside the gene matches: 11. CDR1 is SGHKS and CDR2 is YYEKEE in the germline V gene (reference sequence). The length of the CDR3 is 13 residues. This chain's CDR3 is CAGSRDRGYEQYF. CDR3 nucleotide sequence: TGTGCCGGATCCCGGGACAGGGGTTATGAGCAGTACTTC. Full variable domain (missing parts from reference TRBV5-5 and TRBJ2-7): DAGVTQSPTHLIKTRGQQVTLRCSPISGHKSVSWYQQVLGQGPQFIFQYYEKEERGRGNFPDRFSARQFPNYSSELNVNALLLGDSALYLCAGSRDRGYEQYFGPGTRLTVT.

This clone was seen just once. The rearrangement uses TRBV10-1 and TRBJ1-2; no clear D gene. The CDR3 is 13 amino acids. Germline V CDR1 and CDR2: WNHNN, SYGVQD (reference sequence). Trimming took off 0 bases at V and 7 bases at J, with 9 bases between the two ends. The CDR3 nucleotides are TGCGCCAGCAGTGAGTCAATGGCAGGTGGCTACACCTTC. Residues: CASSESMAGGYTF.

The chain recombines TRBV13 with TRBJ1-1, with 8 bases that match TRBD1. Trimming took 6 bases from V and 10 from J; bases not matched to a gene: 22. CDR1 PRHDT and CDR2 FYEKMQ come from the germline V gene (reference sequence). The CDR3 length is 17 residues. CDR3 nucleotides: TGTGCCAGCAGGCCAGGACAGGGCTATCCAGATCGAGGGGTAGCTTTCTTT. Residues: CASRPGQGYPDRGVAFF.

CDR3 residues: CASSLPQETQYF. The CDR3 bases are TGTGCCAGCAGTTTACCCCAGGAGACCCAGTACTTC. V usage is TRBV28 and J usage is TRBJ2-5; D remains unclear. The germline CDR1 and CDR2 sequences are MDHEN and SYDVKM. The germline V and J ends were trimmed by 2 bases and 5 bases, with 6 bases remaining between them. This CDR3 region has 12 residues.

The gene calls are TRBV5-4 and TRBJ1-2; weak D call: TRBD1 (5 bases). Trimming cost V 0 bases and J 3 bases, with 9 bases left between them. The CDR3 totals 14 residues. Germline CDR1 and CDR2: SGHNT and YYREEE (reference sequence). Written as DNA, the CDR3 is TGTGCCAGCAGCTTGGTTCAGGGATACTATGGCTACACCTTC. Residues: CASSLVQGYYGYTF.

The rearrangement uses TRBV5-6 and TRBJ2-7; TRBD2 agrees at 7 bases. The CDR3 is 19 residues long. Germline values: CDR1 SGHDT, CDR2 YYEEEE. The trim removed 4 bases at V and 4 bases at J, leaving 23 bases unmatched. This CDR3 is CASSLEGSGGRGRVYEQYF. The DNA for the CDR3 is TGTGCCAGCAGCCTGGAGGGATCCGGGGGGAGAGGTCGGGTTTACGAGCAGTACTTC.

CDR3 sequence reads: CSVEVGSGQYGYTF. For the CDR3, the DNA is TGCAGCGTTGAGGTCGGGAGCGGACAATATGGCTACACCTTC. V and J are TRBV29-1 and TRBJ1-2; tentatively, D is TRBD1 (5 bases). V gave up 3 bases and J gave up 5 bases, with 16 bases separating them. The CDR3 is 14 residues long. CDR1 is SQVTM and CDR2 is ANQGSEA in the germline V gene. The full variable domain, in which reference TRBV29-1 and TRBJ1-2 provide the parts outside the CDR3, is SAVISQKPSRDICQRGTSLTIQCQVDSQVTMMFWYRQQPGQSLTLIATANQGSEATYESGFVIDKFPISRPNLTFSTLTVSNMSPEDSSIYLCSVEVGSGQYGYTFGSGTRLTVV.

In this sample, this clone turned up once. The V gene is TRBV10-2, the J gene TRBJ2-7; D remains ambiguous. This CDR3 contains 10 residues. Per the germline V gene, CDR1 is WSHSY and CDR2 is SAAADI. V shed 8 bases and J shed 6 bases, with 8 bases lying between them. The CDR3 nucleotides read TGCGCCAGCGGTAGCCCCGAGCAGTACTTC. Encoded protein: CASGSPEQYF.

V is TRBV7-2 and J is TRBJ2-7; D is unresolved. Trimming pared 3 bases from V and 0 bases from J, leaving 9 bases between. CDR1 is SGHTA, CDR2 FQGNSA, per germline. The CDR3 has 14 amino acids. In DNA form, the CDR3 reads TGTGCCAGCAGCTTGACGTACTACTCCTACGAGCAGTACTTC. It specifies CASSLTYYSYEQYF.

This chain joins TRBV2 and TRBJ1-6; the match to TRBD1 covers 7 bases. The CDR3 loop spans 18 amino acids. Germline CDR1 and CDR2: SNHLY and FYNNEI. CDR3 sequence reads: CAVWSGQGVSSYNSPLHF. CDR3 sequence (DNA): TGTGCAGTCTGGTCCGGGCAGGGGGTTAGCTCCTATAATTCACCCCTCCACTTT.

Written as DNA, the CDR3 is TGTGCCAGCAGTTACAGGAACTCTGGAAACACCATATATTTT. Protein: CASSYRNSGNTIYF. The V gene is TRBV25-1, the J gene TRBJ1-3, with a weak D call TRBD1 (5 bases). The CDR3 contains 14 residues. V gave up 5 bases and J gave up 0 bases, with 8 bases separating them. Germline V gene lookup returns CDR1 MGHDK and CDR2 SYGVNS. The full variable domain, rest sourced from reference TRBV25-1 and TRBJ1-3, is EADIYQTPRYLVIGTGKKITLECSQTMGHDKMYWYQQDPGMELHLIHYSYGVNSTEKGDLSSESTVSRIRTEHFPLTLESARPSHTSQYLCASSYRNSGNTIYFGEGSWLTVV.

The chain recombines TRBV4-3 with TRBJ2-3; 9 nucleotides agree with TRBD2. CDR1 and CDR2 (germline): LGHNA, YSLEER. The CDR3 spans 18 residues. The V segment lost 3 bases and the J segment 4 bases; nucleotides outside the gene matches: 14. The CDR3 reads CASSQEGLAGSPADTQYF. The CDR3 nucleotides read TGCGCCAGCAGCCAGGAAGGGCTAGCGGGGAGTCCGGCAGATACGCAGTATTTT.

This sequence joins TRBV9 and TRBJ2-5; TRBD2 might be the D (5 bases). V was cut by 0 bases and J by 0 bases, with 15 bases left in between. Germline V CDR1 and CDR2: SGDLS, YYNGEE. This CDR3 is 17 amino acids long. CDR3 sequence reads: CASSVGSGGSYQETQYF. In DNA form, the CDR3 reads TGTGCCAGCAGCGTAGGGAGTGGAGGATCTTACCAAGAGACCCAGTACTTC.

The gene calls are TRBV18 and TRBJ2-1, with 7 bases identical to TRBD2. J was trimmed by 5 bases and V by 2 bases; bases with no gene match: 6. Germline V lookup: CDR1 KGHSH, CDR2 LQKENI. The CDR3 runs 15 residues. The CDR3 coding sequence is TGTGCCAGCTCACCAGGACTAGGACCGAACAATGAGCAGTTCTTC. Encoded protein: CASSPGLGPNNEQFF.

The chain links TRBV9 to TRBJ1-2; D unresolved. The CDR3 totals 14 residues. Germline CDR1 and CDR2: SGDLS and YYNGEE. V was cut by 4 bases and J by 5 bases, with 15 bases left in between. CDR3 DNA sequence: TGTGCCAGCAGCCCAGACGGGAGTCAGTATGGCTACACCTTC. It yields the protein CASSPDGSQYGYTF.

The chain is built from TRBV7-9 and TRBJ1-4, with D perhaps TRBD1 (5 bases). V gave up 5 bases and J gave up 4 bases, with 11 bases separating them. Germline V CDR1 and CDR2: SEHNR, FQNEAQ (reference sequence). The CDR3 contains 14 residues. The CDR3 DNA reads TGTGCCAGCAGCAAGACAGAGGATAATGAAAAACTGTTTTTT. Its translation is CASSKTEDNEKLFF.

The chain couples TRBV30 to TRBJ1-2, with TRBD1 matching over 8 bases. V gave up 3 bases and J gave up 3 bases; unmatched junction bases: 9. Germline values: CDR1 GTSNPN, CDR2 SVGIG (reference sequence). The CDR3 runs to 15 residues. DNA of the CDR3: TGTGCCTGGAGGTCTAATCAGGACAGGGACTATGGCTACACCTTC. Its translation: CAWRSNQDRDYGYTF.

CDR3 protein: CASSSGTGIAQPQHF. In nucleotides, the CDR3 is TGTGCCAGTAGTAGTGGGACAGGGATAGCTCAGCCCCAGCATTTT. The chain couples TRBV19 to TRBJ1-5; 9 positions agree with TRBD1. V lost 4 bases to trimming and J lost 6 bases; unmatched junction nucleotides: 7. The CDR3 consists of 15 residues. Germline CDR1 LNHDA, CDR2 SQIVND (reference sequence).

The rearrangement uses TRBV7-7 and TRBJ2-7, with 8 bases aligning to TRBD1. The CDR3 is made up of 14 amino acids. Germline lookup yields CDR1 SSHAT and CDR2 FNYEAQ (reference sequence). Trimming cost V 5 bases and J 2 bases; bases outside gene matches: 5. CDR3 nucleotides: TGTGCCAGCAGCCTTGGGACAGGTACCTACGAGCAGTACTTC. Translation gives CASSLGTGTYEQYF. Supplemented by reference TRBV7-7 and TRBJ2-7, the full variable domain reads GAGVSQSPRYKVTKRGQDVTLRCDPISSHATLYWYQQALGQGPEFLTYFNYEAQPDKSGLPSDRFSAERPEGSISTLTIQRTEQRDSAMYRCASSLGTGTYEQYFGPGTRLTVT.

The V and J genes are TRBV6-1 and TRBJ1-2; 11 positions match TRBD1. From germline, CDR1 is MNHNS and CDR2 SASEGT. The J segment lost 4 bases and the V segment lost 2 bases, leaving 3 bases of the junction unmatched. The CDR3 spans 15 residues. The CDR3: CASSESGTGGYGYTF. The CDR3 DNA is TGTGCCAGCAGTGAAAGTGGGACAGGGGGCTATGGCTACACCTTC.

This rearrangement joins TRBV5-1 to TRBJ1-6, with 9 bases lining up with TRBD1. Looked up from germline, CDR1 is SGHRS and CDR2 is YFSETQ. This CDR3 region has 15 residues. V lost 5 bases to trimming and J lost 8 bases; unmatched junction nucleotides: 8. The CDR3 nucleotides are TGCGCCAGCAGGACCCTGACAGGGGGTGATTCACCCCTCCACTTT. This encodes CASRTLTGGDSPLHF.

The chain recombines TRBV5-4 with TRBJ2-3; D is possibly TRBD1 (5 bases). Germline CDR1 is SGHNT and CDR2 is YYREEE (reference sequence). V was clipped by 2 bases and J by 0 bases, with 13 bases between them. This CDR3 is built from 16 residues. CDR3 sequence reads: CASSLQELPSTDTQYF. The DNA of the CDR3 is TGTGCCAGCAGCTTACAGGAGCTGCCTAGCACAGATACGCAGTATTTT.

The genes are TRBV11-2 and TRBJ2-1; 7 nucleotides agree with TRBD2. V gave up 5 bases and J gave up 2 bases; unmatched junction bases: 3. The CDR3 contains 14 residues. CDR1 is SGHAT, CDR2 FQNNGV, per germline. CDR3 nucleotides: TGTGCCAGCAGCGCGGGGGACGCCTACAATGAGCAGTTCTTC. This encodes CASSAGDAYNEQFF.

The V call is TRBV7-3, the J call TRBJ2-1, with TRBD1 identical over 8 bases. The ends lost 4 bases at V and 5 bases at J; junction bases unmatched: 7. This CDR3 contains 15 residues. The germline gives CDR1 SGHTA, CDR2 FQGTGA. CDR3 nucleotide sequence: TGTGCCAGCAGCTATGACAGGGGAAGTCACAATGAGCAGTTCTTC. It is translated as CASSYDRGSHNEQFF.

Concerning this clone itself: One end of the junction does not line up with germline, which may come from a read error. The V call is TRBV5-1, the J call TRBJ1-1; tentative D call: TRBD1 (5 bases). The length of the CDR3 is 15 residues. The V gene's germline CDR1 is SGHRS and CDR2 YFSETQ. The CDR3 coding sequence is TGCGCCAGCAGCTTGGGTGGAGGGGTGAATACTGAAGCTTTCTTT. This encodes CASSLGGGVNTEAFF.

The DNA for the CDR3 is TGTGCCAGTCGAGAGCCGGCAACTAATGAAAAACTGTTTTTT. It specifies CASREPATNEKLFF. This chain uses TRBV19 with TRBJ1-4, with D unclear. V was trimmed by 8 bases and J by 0 bases, leaving 10 bases between them. CDR1 is LNHDA, CDR2 SQIVND, per germline (reference sequence). The CDR3 consists of 14 residues. The entire variable domain, with the rest obtained from reference TRBV19 and TRBJ1-4, is as follows: DGGITQSPKYLFRKEGQNVTLSCEQNLNHDAMYWYRQDPGQGLRLIYYSQIVNDFQKGDIAEGYSVSREKKESFPLTVTSAQKNPTAFYLCASREPATNEKLFFGSGTQLSVL.

The rearrangement links TRBV7-3 to TRBJ1-1; the match to TRBD1 covers 9 bases. Germline assignment: CDR1 SGHTA and CDR2 FQGTGA. The junction had 7 bases not matched to a gene; V was cut back by 3 bases and J by 5 bases. The CDR3 has 15 residues. CDR3 protein: CASSLTGQGMTEAFF. CDR3 sequence (DNA): TGTGCCAGCAGCTTGACTGGACAGGGGATGACTGAAGCTTTCTTT. Combining the CDR3 with reference TRBV7-3 and TRBJ1-1 gives the whole variable domain GAGVSQTPSNKVTEKGKYVELRCDPISGHTALYWYRQSLGQGPEFLIYFQGTGAADDSGLPNDRFFAVRPEGSVSTLKIQRTERGDSAVYLCASSLTGQGMTEAFFGQGTRLTVV.

The J gene is TRBJ1-1, the V gene TRBV10-3, with D hard to call. The CDR3 totals 14 residues. The V end lost 9 bases, the J end lost 3 bases, and 17 bases lay between the germline ends. Germline V gene sequence: CDR1 ENHRY, CDR2 SYGVKD. As DNA, the CDR3 is TGTGCCATGATGAAAGATTCAAGCTACACTGAAGCTTTCTTT. Residues: CAMMKDSSYTEAFF.

This chain uses TRBV5-1 with TRBJ1-2; no definite D call. CDR3 size: 15 residues. The germline V gene has CDR1 SGHRS and CDR2 YFSETQ. Trimming took off 1 base at V and 7 bases at J, with 17 bases between the two ends. CDR3 DNA sequence: TGCGCCAGCAGCTTGACACCCCCCAAGGCGGCTGGCTACACCTTC. Encoded protein: CASSLTPPKAAGYTF.

The rearrangement uses TRBV30 and TRBJ1-5; 7 bases fit TRBD1. The CDR3 is made up of 16 amino acids. V trimming: 3 bases; J trimming: 3 bases; junction bases outside the gene matches: 11. Germline V CDR1 and CDR2: GTSNPN, SVGIG (reference sequence). The CDR3 spells CAWSHFTGTVNQPQHF. CDR3 coding DNA: TGTGCCTGGAGCCACTTTACCGGGACAGTCAATCAGCCCCAGCATTTT.

In this sample, this clone turned up a few times. V is TRBV7-9 and J is TRBJ1-1; D may be TRBD1 (6 bases). Germline CDR1 is SEHNR and CDR2 is FQNEAQ (reference sequence). V was cut by 1 base and J by 13 bases, with 19 bases left in between. The CDR3 is 14 amino acids. CDR3 sequence (DNA): TGTGCCAGCAGCTTAGATGGGGGCCTCAGAGAGGTTTTCTTT. Translation: CASSLDGGLREVFF.